Listed below are T cell receptor beta chains from one sample, sequenced in a study of cytomegalovirus exposure and HLA in healthy donors. Only in-frame clones appear in the TCRdb table, and some are missing; sequencing was by immunoSEQ multiplex PCR. This table has about 160,000 clones, roughly four fifths appearing once. Sequencing input: PBMCs. These receptors came from a woman between 18 and 30 years old in good health and CMV-seronegative. Each CDR3 is given with its conserved first and last residue. Fields, in order: V gene, D gene, CDR3 protein. A D gene is named only where the DNA matches it firmly.

TRBV5-1,TRBD1,CASSPTGGGEKLFF
TRBV18,TRBD1,CASSPRFSDRVNTEAFF
TRBV5-4,.,CASSLEAQTQYF
TRBV13,.,CASRPLGSSGELFF
TRBV18,TRBD2,CASSPGTSGTYEQYF
TRBV9,.,CASSVGNRVGYTF
TRBV28,TRBD1,CASSLRQGGKEKLFF
TRBV11-2,.,CASSLVPGNTEAFF
TRBV13,.,CASCWRARGVRAFF
TRBV18,TRBD1,CASSPDRGQETQYF
TRBV6-5,TRBD1,CASSGQGGEKLFF
TRBV7-2,TRBD1,CASSPHRDRLPHEQYF
TRBV5-4,TRBD2,CASSPGLALTGELFF
TRBV5-1,TRBD2,CASSLVWGLANTGELFF
TRBV30,.,CAWAGTFTDTQYF
TRBV4-1,TRBD2,CASSLLPGGAADTQYF
TRBV2,TRBD2,CASRTSGPFSYEQYF
TRBV6-4,.,CASADKAGTDTQYF
TRBV7-9,TRBD1,CASSWDRDEAFF
TRBV7-9,TRBD2,CASSSIIGGRAGEETQYF
TRBV2,TRBD1,CASRGGIVGSSYEQYF
TRBV6-5,.,CASSRTGFGTEAFF
TRBV7-3,.,CASSLMSAGPTGELFF
TRBV6-5,.,CASSYFDSSSGFGYTF
TRBV6-1,TRBD1,CASSEIQGKTEAFF
TRBV4-1,.,CASSQPERGTYGYTF